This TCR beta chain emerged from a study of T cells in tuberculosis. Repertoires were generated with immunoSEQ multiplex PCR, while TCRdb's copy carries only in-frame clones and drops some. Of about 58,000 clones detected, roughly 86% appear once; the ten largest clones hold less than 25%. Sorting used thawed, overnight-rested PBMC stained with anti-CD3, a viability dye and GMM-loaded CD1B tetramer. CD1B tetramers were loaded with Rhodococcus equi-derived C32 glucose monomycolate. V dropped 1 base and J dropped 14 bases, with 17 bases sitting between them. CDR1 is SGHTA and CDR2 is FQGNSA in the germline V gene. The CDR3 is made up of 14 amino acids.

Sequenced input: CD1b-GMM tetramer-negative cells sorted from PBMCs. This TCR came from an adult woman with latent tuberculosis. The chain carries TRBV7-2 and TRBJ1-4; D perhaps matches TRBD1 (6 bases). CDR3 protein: CASSLGLTAGQLFF. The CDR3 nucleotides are TGTGCCAGCAGCTTAGGCTTGACAGCCGGACAGCTGTTTTTT.